These 10 T cell receptor beta chains were all obtained from the same sample, sequenced in a study of identical twins. TCRdb ran MiXCR on the 5' RACE reads and lists one entry per CDR3 protein. The table shows roughly 710,000 distinct CDR3 sequences, with roughly 6% occurring only once. Sequencing used naive T cells sorted from blood. Receptors originate from a man aged 18 to 30 in good health.

V is TRBV5-1 and J is TRBJ1-6; 8 nucleotides agree with TRBD1. The germline V gene encodes CDR1 SGHRS and CDR2 YFSETQ. The length of the CDR3 is 17 residues. Trimming cost V 5 bases and J 8 bases; bases outside gene matches: 15. The CDR3 region has the DNA TGCGCCAGCAGACCGTCCCCGGGACAGGCTTTATATTCACCCCTCCACTTT. It specifies CASRPSPGQALYSPLHF.

The chain uses TRBV2 and TRBJ2-1; D perhaps matches TRBD2 (6 bases). V was clipped by 4 bases and J by 6 bases, with 13 bases between them. This CDR3 has 14 amino acids. Germline V CDR1 and CDR2: SNHLY, FYNNEI. CDR3 DNA sequence: TGTGCCAGCAGTGTAACTAGCCTCACCAATGAGCAGTTCTTC. It translates to CASSVTSLTNEQFF. The entire variable domain, with the rest obtained from reference TRBV2 and TRBJ2-1, is as follows: EPEVTQTPSHQVTQMGQEVILRCVPISNHLYFYWYRQILGQKVEFLVSFYNNEISEKSEIFDDQFSVERPDGSNFTLKIRSTKLEDSAMYFCASSVTSLTNEQFFGPGTRLTVL.

This clonotype was detected many times. The genes are TRBV7-2 and TRBJ2-3; D gene unclear. V was clipped by 1 base and J by 2 bases, with 7 bases between them. Looked up from germline, CDR1 is SGHTA and CDR2 is FQGNSA. The CDR3 contains 14 residues. As DNA, the CDR3 is TGTGCCAGCAGCTTAGGGGCGGTCACAGATACGCAGTATTTT. Its translation is CASSLGAVTDTQYF.

The J gene is TRBJ2-1, the V gene TRBV7-8; 13 bases match TRBD2. The CDR3 contains 17 residues. Trimming cost V 5 bases and J 6 bases; bases outside gene matches: 10. Germline V lookup: CDR1 SGHVS, CDR2 FQNEAQ. The CDR3: CASSPRTGLAGVNEQFF. CDR3 DNA sequence: TGTGCCAGCAGCCCACGAACCGGACTAGCGGGAGTCAATGAGCAGTTCTTC.

There are many counts of this clonotype. CDR3 residues: CASSGTRPPHEQFF. The CDR3 coding sequence is TGTGCCAGCTCGGGGACTAGGCCGCCCCATGAGCAGTTCTTC. The chain carries TRBV18 and TRBJ2-1; TRBD2 matches at 8 bases. Trimming took 6 bases from V and 8 from J; bases not matched to a gene: 9. The CDR3 consists of 14 residues. Germline CDR1 reads KGHSH; CDR2 reads LQKENI.

This clonotype was seen a few times. The chain joins TRBV2 to TRBJ1-1; possibly TRBD1 for D (5 bases). The V gene lost 7 bases and the J gene lost 0 bases, with 12 bases spanning the gap. Germline values: CDR1 SNHLY, CDR2 FYNNEI. CDR3 length equals 14 residues. The CDR3 is CASIFGDVNTEAFF. CDR3 nucleotides: TGTGCCAGCATCTTCGGGGACGTGAACACTGAAGCTTTCTTT. Combining the CDR3 with reference TRBV2 and TRBJ1-1 gives the whole variable domain EPEVTQTPSHQVTQMGQEVILRCVPISNHLYFYWYRQILGQKVEFLVSFYNNEISEKSEIFDDQFSVERPDGSNFTLKIRSTKLEDSAMYFCASIFGDVNTEAFFGQGTRLTVV.

This clonotype came up many times. The J gene is TRBJ2-2, the V gene TRBV29-1, with TRBD1 identical over 9 bases. The germline V gene has CDR1 SQVTM and CDR2 ANQGSEA. The CDR3 is made up of 15 amino acids. J was trimmed by 5 bases and V by 1 base; bases with no gene match: 5. This chain's CDR3 is CSVEGGTGNTGELFF. DNA for the CDR3: TGCAGCGTTGAAGGGGGGACAGGGAATACCGGGGAGCTGTTTTTT.

There are many counts of this clonotype. CDR3 sequence (DNA): TGCGCCAGCAGCCCCGGGGTCCTAGCGGGCTACAATGAGCAGTTCTTC. Translation gives CASSPGVLAGYNEQFF. The chain carries TRBV5-1 and TRBJ2-1; TRBD2 matches at 8 bases. Germline CDR1 reads SGHRS; CDR2 reads YFSETQ. After removal of 4 bases from V and 3 bases from J, the junction contained 9 bases not matched to a gene. This CDR3 is 16 amino acids long.

This clonotype was seen more than once but under ten times. The rearrangement links TRBV7-7 to TRBJ2-5, with D hard to call. Germline lookup yields CDR1 SSHAT and CDR2 FNYEAQ (reference sequence). The CDR3 runs to 13 residues. Trimming pared 0 bases from V and 4 bases from J, leaving 6 bases between. This CDR3 reads CASSLAKGETQYF. Written as DNA, the CDR3 is TGTGCCAGCAGCTTAGCAAAGGGAGAGACCCAGTACTTC.

This clonotype was detected many times. The chain employs TRBV20-1 and TRBJ1-2; D might be TRBD1 (5 bases). Trimming left V 3 bases short and J 8 bases short, with 7 bases between. The CDR3 is 10 residues long. In germline, CDR1 is DFQATT, CDR2 SNEGSKA (reference sequence). In nucleotides, the CDR3 is TGCAGTGCTAGGGGGGACGGCTACACCTTC. Protein product: CSARGDGYTF.